Presented here are 14 T cell receptor beta chains from one specimen sequenced in a study of T cell repertoires in cytomegalovirus infection. MiXCR, run by TCRdb on the reads, gives a single entry per CDR3 protein. The repertoire holds approximately 550,000 distinct CDR3 sequences, with more than 15% as singletons. What was sequenced was CD8+ T cells from PBMCs. These TCRs come from a human donor in good health (CMV status not recorded). Some clones in this sample may be carry-over from other donors' samples.

The CDR3 DNA reads TGTGCCAGCAGCTCGCAGGGAGGAGCTGAAGCTTTCTTT. Amino acid sequence: CASSSQGGAEAFF. V is TRBV7-3 and J is TRBJ1-1, with a possible D match to TRBD1 (5 bases). CDR3 length equals 13 residues. The germline V gene has CDR1 SGHTA and CDR2 FQGTGA. Trimming left V 4 bases short and J 6 bases short, with 12 bases between.

This clonotype occurred many times. The chain links TRBV6-9 to TRBJ1-5; 10 nucleotides align to TRBD1. Germline CDR1 MNHGY, CDR2 SVAAGI. Unmatched junction bases numbered 9, after V lost 6 bases and J lost 4 bases. CDR3 length: 16 residues. The CDR3 coding sequence is TGTGCCAGCAGACCACAGGACAGGGGGGCTAATCAGCCCCAGCATTTT. Its translation is CASRPQDRGANQPQHF.

This clonotype came up many times. The chain is built from TRBV5-6 and TRBJ1-1; 9 positions match TRBD1. The CDR3 is made up of 14 amino acids. V lost 4 bases and J lost 5; bases outside the gene matches: 6. Germline loops: CDR1 SGHDT, CDR2 YYEEEE. CDR3 region: CASSLGTGKTEAFF. The CDR3 DNA sequence: TGTGCCAGCAGCCTGGGGACAGGGAAGACTGAAGCTTTCTTT. Together with reference TRBV5-6 and TRBJ1-1, the CDR3 gives the full variable domain: DAGVTQSPTHLIKTRGQQVTLRCSPKSGHDTVSWYQQALGQGPQFIFQYYEEEERQRGNFPDRFSGHQFPNYSSELNVNALLLGDSALYLCASSLGTGKTEAFFGQGTRLTVV.

The table lists this clonotype with many counts. The CDR3 here is CASSSGTGWANEKLFF. For the CDR3, the DNA is TGTGCCAGCAGCTCGGGGACAGGGTGGGCTAATGAAAAACTGTTTTTT. J is TRBJ1-4 and V is TRBV7-6, with 9 bases aligning to TRBD1. The CDR3 has 16 residues. With 4 bases clipped from V and 3 bases from J, the junction kept 6 bases outside the gene matches. The germline V gene encodes CDR1 SGHVS and CDR2 FNYEAQ.

The chain recombines TRBV11-2 with TRBJ2-7; 8 nucleotides agree with TRBD1. The J segment lost 7 bases and the V segment lost 3 bases, leaving 5 bases of the junction unmatched. CDR1 and CDR2 (germline): SGHAT, FQNNGV. This CDR3 has 13 amino acids. For the CDR3, the DNA is TGTGCCAGCAGCTTCACGGACAGGGAAGAGCAGTACTTC. Encoded protein: CASSFTDREEQYF.

This clonotype showed up many times. This chain uses TRBV19 with TRBJ2-2; 10 nucleotides match TRBD1. CDR1 and CDR2 from the germline V gene are LNHDA and SQIVND (reference sequence). With 7 bases clipped from V and 5 bases from J, the junction kept 10 bases outside the gene matches. CDR3 size: 16 residues. The CDR3 DNA reads TGTGCCAGTAAGGGGACAGGGGCTCTGGGAACCGGGGAGCTGTTTTTT. This translates into CASKGTGALGTGELFF.

This clonotype was picked up many times. CDR3 in amino acids: CASSFSQAQETQYF. The DNA for the CDR3 is TGTGCCAGCAGTTTTTCCCAGGCGCAAGAGACCCAGTACTTC. The gene calls are TRBV28 and TRBJ2-5, with D unresolved. This CDR3 has 14 residues. From germline, CDR1 is MDHEN and CDR2 SYDVKM. Trimming left V 3 bases short and J 2 bases short, with 10 bases between.

J is TRBJ1-3 and V is TRBV19; no clear D gene. The CDR3 totals 15 residues. CDR1 and CDR2 (germline): LNHDA, SQIVND (reference sequence). Between the trimmed V and J ends, which lost 1 base and 0 bases, there was a span of 7 bases. CDR3 in DNA: TGTGCCAGTAGTATAGGCAGCAGCTCTGGAAACACCATATATTTT. Translated, it gives CASSIGSSSGNTIYF.

The sample holds many counts of this clonotype. The chain joins TRBV7-8 to TRBJ1-1, with D tentatively TRBD1 (5 bases). V was clipped by 2 bases and J by 4 bases, with 23 bases between them. The CDR3 contains 18 residues. Germline V lookup: CDR1 SGHVS, CDR2 FQNEAQ. CDR3 nucleotide sequence: TGTGCCAGCAGCTTACCCAAAGGTGGGGGAAGAGGAGGCACTGAAGCTTTCTTT. It encodes CASSLPKGGGRGGTEAFF. The complete variable domain, with remaining parts taken from reference TRBV7-8 and TRBJ1-1, reads GAGVSQSPRYKVAKRGQDVALRCDPISGHVSLFWYQQALGQGPEFLTYFQNEAQLDKSGLPSDRFFAERPEGSVSTLKIQRTQQEDSAVYLCASSLPKGGGRGGTEAFFGQGTRLTVV.

In this sample, this clonotype turned up many times. This sequence joins TRBV7-9 and TRBJ1-2; tentatively, D is TRBD1 (6 bases). The CDR3 consists of 14 residues. The V end lost 1 base, the J end lost 4 bases, and 10 bases lay between the germline ends. Germline values: CDR1 SEHNR, CDR2 FQNEAQ (reference sequence). The chain's CDR3 is CASSLGQAPYGYTF. The CDR3 DNA is TGTGCCAGCAGCTTAGGACAGGCCCCCTATGGCTACACCTTC.

The table lists this clonotype with a count of one. V usage is TRBV29-1 and J usage is TRBJ1-5; 8 bases fit TRBD1. The germline gives CDR1 SQVTM, CDR2 ANQGSEA. The CDR3 totals 13 residues. V lost 4 bases and J lost 7; bases outside the gene matches: 6. Written as DNA, the CDR3 is TGCAGCGTTGCTGACAGGGGCATCCAGCCCCAGCATTTT. Translated, it gives CSVADRGIQPQHF.

This clonotype was detected many times. This chain uses TRBV7-9 with TRBJ1-1; D is perhaps TRBD1 (5 bases). CDR1 is SEHNR, CDR2 FQNEAQ, per germline (reference sequence). The CDR3 loop spans 14 amino acids. V dropped 2 bases and J dropped 3 bases, with 10 bases sitting between them. The CDR3 DNA is TGTGCCAGCAGCTTACGGGACGGATACACTGAAGCTTTCTTT. This translates into CASSLRDGYTEAFF.

The chain carries TRBV6-5 and TRBJ1-2; weak D call: TRBD1 (6 bases). The germline V gene has CDR1 MNHEY and CDR2 SVGAGI. CDR3 length: 17 residues. V was clipped by 0 bases and J by 7 bases, with 21 bases between them. DNA of the CDR3: TGTGCCAGCAGTTACTCGACCGAAGGCCTAGGGGGTAGTGGCTACACCTTC. This sequence encodes CASSYSTEGLGGSGYTF.

Turning to this clonotype: No conserved phenylalanine or tryptophan is present at the end of the CDR3, so a read error is the likely explanation. The chain uses TRBV7-9 and TRBJ2-1; 7 bases fit TRBD2. The V gene end was trimmed by 1 base and the J gene end by 7 bases; junction bases not matched to a gene: 4. CDR3 size: 14 residues. Germline V lookup: CDR1 SEHNR, CDR2 FQNEAQ (reference sequence). The CDR3 bases are TGTGCCAGCAGCTTAGGCGCGGGAGTGAATGAGCAGTTCTTA. The encoded protein is CASSLGAGVNEQFL.